This paragraph covers one T cell receptor (beta chain) sequence. What it binds is unknown. Trimming stripped 10 bases from V and 5 bases from J, with 11 bases between. The CDR3 covers 11 residues. Germline V gene lookup returns CDR1 MNHEY and CDR2 SMNVEV (reference sequence). This entry comes from a study of T cells after yellow fever vaccination. Findings and limits, study-wide: Subsequent to the booster, the majority of primary-vaccination clones reappeared (around 96% CD4, approximately 90% CD8). Shared CD4/CD8 clonotypes were a small share, likely from convergent recombination.

TCRdb processed the 5' RACE reads anew with MiXCR; each CDR3 protein has one entry. The sample gives 600,000 to 750,000 distinct CDR3 sequences, around 12% of which show up once; about 15% is in the top ten. The gene calls are TRBV27 and TRBJ1-1; tentative D call: TRBD1 (5 bases). This receptor was obtained from a man aged 25 to 40 who received the YFV17D yellow fever vaccine. Sample: PBMCs, taken on the day of the yellow fever booster vaccination. In nucleotides, the CDR3 is TGTGCCACCAGGGTGGAGACTGAAGCTTTCTTT. Translation gives CATRVETEAFF.